The 19 T cell receptor beta chains in this list originate from one sample, sequenced in a study of STAT5B mutations in CD4+ large granular lymphocyte leukemia (dated by TCRdb to the early 2020s). The method behind the library was the immunoSEQ multiplex PCR assay. Not all clones reach the TCRdb copy of this immuneACCESS table, which keeps in-frame sequences only. Checked studies attribute under half of the gap to unresolved V genes and leave the rest unexplained. For this sample the table gives 32,000 or so clones, of which 85% were detected only once. The top ten hold 4.4% of the sample. Specimen: CD4+ T cells from blood buffy coats. The receptors come from a human donor in good health.

V gene TRBV10-1 combines with J gene TRBJ2-3, with a weak D call TRBD1 (5 bases). This CDR3 is built from 13 residues. The germline V gene has CDR1 WNHNN and CDR2 SYGVQD (reference sequence). V was cut by 0 bases and J by 9 bases, with 10 bases left in between. The CDR3 protein is CASSESKRGTQYF. In DNA, the CDR3 is TGCGCCAGCAGTGAGTCTAAAAGGGGAACGCAGTATTTT.

The chain uses TRBV28 and TRBJ2-7, with 9 bases matching TRBD2. The V gene's germline CDR1 is MDHEN and CDR2 SYDVKM. Unmatched junction bases numbered 6, after V lost 2 bases and J lost 4 bases. The CDR3 length is 15 residues. CDR3 DNA: TGTGCCAGCAGTTTACCTAGCGGGACGGGGTACGAGCAGTACTTC. This encodes CASSLPSGTGYEQYF.

The rearrangement links TRBV19 to TRBJ2-2, with D possibly matching TRBD2 (6 bases). This CDR3 is built from 16 residues. Germline V gives CDR1 LNHDA, CDR2 SQIVND (reference sequence). The ends were cut back, 4 bases at V and 8 bases at J, with 20 bases in the middle. Here the CDR3 reads CASSKGPQTSAGELFF. Here the CDR3 DNA reads TGTGCCAGTAGTAAGGGACCCCAGACTAGTGCAGGGGAGCTGTTTTTT.

The rearrangement uses TRBV30 and TRBJ1-5; no reliable D call. V dropped 0 bases and J dropped 0 bases, with 12 bases sitting between them. Germline V gene sequence: CDR1 GTSNPN, CDR2 SVGIG (reference sequence). This CDR3 has 16 amino acids. CDR3 nucleotides: TGTGCCTGGAGTGTAGGCAGCGCTTATAGCAATCAGCCCCAGCATTTT. As protein: CAWSVGSAYSNQPQHF.

This clone appeared a single time. The chain links TRBV2 to TRBJ2-1; 11 bases fit TRBD2. The trim removed 6 bases at V and 4 bases at J, leaving 14 bases unmatched. The CDR3 extends over 18 amino acids. Per the germline V gene, CDR1 is SNHLY and CDR2 is FYNNEI. The CDR3 is CASRVRVLAGAAYNEQFF. CDR3 nucleotide sequence: TGTGCCAGCAGGGTACGAGTACTAGCGGGAGCCGCATACAATGAGCAGTTCTTC.

The J gene is TRBJ1-1, the V gene TRBV5-4; 7 bases align to TRBD1. CDR3 length: 12 residues. Per germline, CDR1 SGHNT and CDR2 YYREEE (reference sequence). J gave up 10 bases and V 3 bases, and 6 bases lay outside the gene matches. The CDR3 region has the DNA TGTGCCAGCAGCTCGACAGGGACGATAGCTTTCTTT. It encodes CASSSTGTIAFF.

The genes are TRBV6-5 and TRBJ2-3; D ambiguous. Trimming took off 5 bases at V and 0 bases at J, with 9 bases between the two ends. Germline values: CDR1 MNHEY, CDR2 SVGAGI. This CDR3 comprises 14 residues. The chain's CDR3 is CASSRRKSTDTQYF. In DNA form, the CDR3 reads TGTGCCAGCAGTCGAAGGAAAAGCACAGATACGCAGTATTTT.

The chain is built from TRBV10-1 and TRBJ2-7; D gene uncertain. The CDR3 spans 12 residues. Per the germline V gene, CDR1 is WNHNN and CDR2 is SYGVQD (reference sequence). With 4 bases removed from V and 2 bases from J, the gap between germline ends came to 6 bases. CDR3 coding DNA: TGCGCCAGCAGTGGAAACACCTACGAGCAGTACTTC. Translation gives CASSGNTYEQYF.

The genes are TRBV5-4 and TRBJ2-7; 8 bases match TRBD1. This CDR3 has 14 amino acids. Germline trimming cut 4 bases from V and 5 bases from J; bases unmatched to any gene: 8. CDR1 and CDR2 (germline): SGHNT, YYREEE (reference sequence). The CDR3 protein is CASSPFQGAHEQYF. In DNA, the CDR3 is TGTGCCAGCAGCCCCTTTCAGGGGGCCCACGAGCAGTACTTC. The full variable domain, with the rest looked up from reference TRBV5-4 and TRBJ2-7, is ETGVTQSPTHLIKTRGQQVTLRCSSQSGHNTVSWYQQALGQGPQFIFQYYREEENGRGNFPPRFSGLQFPNYSSELNVNALELDDSALYLCASSPFQGAHEQYFGPGTRLTVT.

The chain is built from TRBV6-5 and TRBJ1-2; 7 nucleotides line up with TRBD1. After removal of 2 bases from V and 7 bases from J, the junction contained 10 bases not matched to a gene. The CDR3 loop spans 15 amino acids. Germline lookup yields CDR1 MNHEY and CDR2 SVGAGI. CDR3 loop: CASSYVGGSLFGYTF. The CDR3, as DNA: TGTGCCAGCAGTTACGTAGGGGGCTCCCTTTTTGGCTACACCTTC.

The chain is built from TRBV14 and TRBJ2-1; TRBD2 aligns across 8 bases. Germline V lookup: CDR1 SGHDN, CDR2 FVKESK. Trimming cost V 4 bases and J 7 bases; bases outside gene matches: 6. The CDR3 contains 14 residues. The CDR3 nucleotides are TGTGCCAGCAGCCCTGGGGGACTAGAGAATGAGCAGTTCTTC. Translating gives CASSPGGLENEQFF.

This rearrangement joins TRBV7-6 to TRBJ2-5; 11 nucleotides agree with TRBD2. The CDR3 is 13 amino acids. Germline CDR1 is SGHVS and CDR2 is FNYEAQ. The V gene end was trimmed by 5 bases and the J gene end by 5 bases; junction bases not matched to a gene: 1. The CDR3 loop reads CASSRLAGETQYF. Here the CDR3 DNA reads TGTGCCAGCAGCCGACTAGCGGGGGAGACCCAGTACTTC.

The chain couples TRBV28 to TRBJ2-3, with D possibly matching TRBD2 (6 bases). The length of the CDR3 is 14 residues. The V gene lost 4 bases and the J gene lost 1 base, with 9 bases spanning the gap. The germline CDR1 and CDR2 sequences are MDHEN and SYDVKM. CDR3 residues: CASSSAGRTDTQYF. The CDR3 bases are TGTGCCAGCAGTTCCGCGGGGCGCACAGATACGCAGTATTTT.

This clone was found once. CDR3 residues: CASSLTQNTEAFF. CDR3 nucleotides: TGTGCCAGCAGCTTAACCCAGAACACTGAAGCTTTCTTT. The chain has TRBV11-3 and TRBJ1-1; no clear D gene. Germline V gives CDR1 SGHNT, CDR2 YENEEA. The V end lost 2 bases, the J end lost 1 base, and 5 bases lay between the germline ends. This CDR3 has 13 amino acids.

This sequence joins TRBV5-8 and TRBJ1-5; no reliable D call. V gave up 0 bases and J gave up 9 bases, with 4 bases separating them. The CDR3 sequence is 11 residues long. Looked up from germline, CDR1 is SGHTS and CDR2 is YDEGEE. CDR3 in DNA: TGTGCCAGCAGCTTGGATCGGCCCCAGCATTTT. Encoded protein: CASSLDRPQHF.

The rearrangement links TRBV2 to TRBJ2-3; 13 bases agree with TRBD2. The CDR3 totals 16 residues. Germline V lookup: CDR1 SNHLY, CDR2 FYNNEI. The junction had 7 bases not matched to a gene; V was cut back by 6 bases and J by 4 bases. The CDR3 spells CASSQDGLAGADTQYF. As DNA, the CDR3 is TGTGCCAGCAGCCAAGACGGACTAGCGGGGGCAGATACGCAGTATTTT.

This clone was counted only a few times. The chain carries TRBV28 and TRBJ2-6; possibly TRBD2 for D (5 bases). In germline, CDR1 is MDHEN, CDR2 SYDVKM. The CDR3 has 13 amino acids. V was cut by 9 bases and J by 0 bases, with 6 bases left in between. CDR3 coding DNA: TGTGCCAGTCGGGACTCTGGGGCCAACGTCCTGACTTTC. Encoded protein: CASRDSGANVLTF.

V and J are TRBV5-1 and TRBJ2-7, with TRBD1 as a possible D gene (6 bases). Germline V gives CDR1 SGHRS, CDR2 YFSETQ. The CDR3 runs to 14 residues. Trimming removed 0 bases from V and 5 bases from J, with 12 bases in between. The CDR3 DNA sequence: TGCGCCAGCAGCTTGGGACAGGTAGTCGACGAGCAGTACTTC. Its translation: CASSLGQVVDEQYF. Drawing the rest from reference TRBV5-1 and TRBJ2-7, the complete variable domain is KAGVTQTPRYLIKTRGQQVTLSCSPISGHRSVSWYQQTPGQGLQFLFEYFSETQRNKGNFPGRFSGRQFSNSRSEMNVSTLELGDSALYLCASSLGQVVDEQYFGPGTRLTVT.

The V call is TRBV7-2, the J call TRBJ1-5; no definite D call. The CDR3 spans 15 residues. V was trimmed by 7 bases and J by 7 bases, leaving 20 bases between them. Germline-derived CDR1 and CDR2 are SGHTA and FQGNSA. DNA of the CDR3: TGTGCCAGCACCCTGAGGGAAGGACCTGGGCAGCCCCAGCATTTT. Its protein product is CASTLREGPGQPQHF.